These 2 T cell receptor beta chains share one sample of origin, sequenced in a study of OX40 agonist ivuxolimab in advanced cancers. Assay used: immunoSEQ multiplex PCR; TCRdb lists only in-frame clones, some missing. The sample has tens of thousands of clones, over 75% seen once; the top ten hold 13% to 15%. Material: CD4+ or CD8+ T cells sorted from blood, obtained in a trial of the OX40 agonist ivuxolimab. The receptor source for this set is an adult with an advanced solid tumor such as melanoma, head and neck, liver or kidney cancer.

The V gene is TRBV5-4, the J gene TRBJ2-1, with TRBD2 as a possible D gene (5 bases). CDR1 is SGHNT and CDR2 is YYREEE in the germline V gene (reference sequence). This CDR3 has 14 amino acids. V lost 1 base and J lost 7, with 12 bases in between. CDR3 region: CASSLRGSGNEQFF. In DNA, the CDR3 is TGTGCCAGCAGCTTGCGGGGAAGTGGGAATGAGCAGTTCTTC.

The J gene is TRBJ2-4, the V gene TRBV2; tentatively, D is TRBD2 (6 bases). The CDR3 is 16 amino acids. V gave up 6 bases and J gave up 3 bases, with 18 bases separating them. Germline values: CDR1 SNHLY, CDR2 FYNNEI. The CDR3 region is CASRDLREMDKNIQYF. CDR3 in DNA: TGTGCCAGCAGGGATCTTCGGGAGATGGACAAAAACATTCAGTACTTC.